Sequencing of this T cell receptor beta chain was carried out in a study of shared clonotypes between healthy human individuals. This CDR3 has 13 amino acids. Looked up from germline, CDR1 is MNHEY and CDR2 is SMNVEV (reference sequence). V lost 5 bases and J 6 bases, leaving 11 bases between the germline ends. CD45RA+ naive and CD45RA-negative memory subsets were separated from CD4+ cells. TCRdb keeps only in-frame clones here, not all; method: immunoSEQ multiplex PCR. The sample holds 550,000 to 700,000 clones, around 73% seen once. This TCR derives from a woman in her twenties or thirties in good health. The sequencing sample was made of memory CD4+ T cells sorted from blood. The subset here: CD45RA-negative fraction. The chain links TRBV27 to TRBJ1-5; D possibly corresponds to TRBD1 (5 bases). Written as DNA, the CDR3 is TGTGCCAGCAGTGTACAGGTTTTTCAGCCCCAGCATTTT. This encodes CASSVQVFQPQHF.